The T cell receptor beta chain described here comes from a study of T cell repertoires in cytomegalovirus infection. This clonotype was observed a handful of times. Germline loops: CDR1 SGHTA, CDR2 FQGTGA. The ends lost 4 bases at V and 1 base at J; junction bases unmatched: 10. The CDR3 totals 18 residues. MiXCR, applied by TCRdb to the reads, yields one record per CDR3 protein. There are around 170,000 distinct CDR3 sequences in the sample; around an eighth occur only once, and roughly 30% lies in the top ten. Sequenced: PBMCs. This rearrangement joins TRBV7-3 to TRBJ2-3; 11 bases line up with TRBD2. The receptor was derived from a human donor in good health (CMV status not recorded). Some clones in this sample may be carry-over from other donors' samples. The CDR3 reads CASSSLAGAPWGTDTQYF. DNA of the CDR3: TGTGCCAGCAGCTCACTAGCGGGGGCCCCCTGGGGCACAGATACGCAGTATTTT.